Many counts were recorded for the clone carrying this TCR beta chain. Arm-PCR of CDR3 regions with iRepertoire HTBI primers generated TCR beta libraries. TCRdb analysed the multiplex PCR reads with MiXCR anew, one entry per CDR3 protein. Among some 460,000 distinct CDR3 sequences listed, around 16% were seen once. This sample was taken from a study of regulatory T cells in long-lasting Graves disease. Study in general: Graves' patients, diagnosed recently, had received antithyroid drugs under 3 months.

This CDR3 region has 14 residues. Germline-derived CDR1 and CDR2 are MDHEN and SYDVKM. V was pared by 2 bases and J by 7 bases, with 14 bases between. Time point: newly diagnosed GD, antithyroid drugs for less than 3 months. The authors made the TCR library using RNA they extracted from PBMCs. EDTA tubes received approximately 9 milliliters of drawn peripheral blood. These data also formed part of another study, on T cells in Graves' hyperthyroidism and ophthalmopathy. That study adds: Within blood appeared most thyroid clonotypes that had expanded above 0.001.

The origin of this receptor is a man aged 40-50 years with Graves disease. The sample here was peripheral blood mononuclear cells (PBMCs), taken at new diagnosis, from a patient treated with antithyroid drugs. This chain joins TRBV28 and TRBJ1-1; a possible D gene is TRBD1 (5 bases). For the CDR3, the DNA is TGTGCCAGCAGTTTACTCACGGGGGATGGTGAAGCTTTCTTT. Protein product: CASSLLTGDGEAFF.